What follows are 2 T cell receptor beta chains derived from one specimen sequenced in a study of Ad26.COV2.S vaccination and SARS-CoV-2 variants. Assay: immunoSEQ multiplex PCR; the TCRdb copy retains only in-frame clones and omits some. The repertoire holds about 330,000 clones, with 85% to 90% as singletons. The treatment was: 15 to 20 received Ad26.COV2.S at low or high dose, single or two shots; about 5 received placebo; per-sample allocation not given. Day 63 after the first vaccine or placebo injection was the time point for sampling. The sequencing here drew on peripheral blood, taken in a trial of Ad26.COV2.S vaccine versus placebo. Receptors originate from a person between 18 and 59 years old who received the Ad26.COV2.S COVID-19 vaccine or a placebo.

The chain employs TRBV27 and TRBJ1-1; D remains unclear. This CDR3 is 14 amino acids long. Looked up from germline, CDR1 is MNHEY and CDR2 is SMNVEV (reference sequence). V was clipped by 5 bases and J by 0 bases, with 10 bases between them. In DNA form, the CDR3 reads TGTGCCAGCAGTACGGGAAGCTTGAACACTGAAGCTTTCTTT. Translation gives CASSTGSLNTEAFF.

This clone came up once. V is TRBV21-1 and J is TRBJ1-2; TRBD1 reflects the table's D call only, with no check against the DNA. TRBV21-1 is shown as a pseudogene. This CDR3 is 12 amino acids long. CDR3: CASSYGTAGYTF. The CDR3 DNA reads TGTGCCAGCAGCTACGGGACAGCTGGCTACACCTTC.